These 11 T cell receptor beta chains originate from one sample sequenced in a study of radiotherapy plus CTLA-4 blockade in lung cancer. Profiling relied on immunoSEQ multiplex PCR, and the TCRdb table lists in-frame clones only, not all of them. The sample includes 85,000 to 130,000 clones, more than 70% of them seen just once. The sample in question was peripheral blood, obtained from a patient treated with radiotherapy plus ipilimumab. All receptors derive from a human donor with non-small cell lung cancer that progressed on radiotherapy plus ipilimumab. Some clones in this sample may be carry-over from other donors' samples.

The chain employs TRBV9 and TRBJ2-1; no reliable D call. The CDR3 is 15 residues long. Deletions cut 3 bases from V and 4 bases from J, with 14 bases between. Germline CDR1 SGDLS, CDR2 YYNGEE. The DNA of the CDR3 is TGTGCCAGCAGCGCCCGTAACAGCCTTTACAATGAGCAGTTCTTC. Its protein is CASSARNSLYNEQFF.

The chain employs TRBV19 and TRBJ2-5; 10 bases align to TRBD1. J gave up 1 base and V 1 base, and 3 bases lay outside the gene matches. Germline CDR1 reads LNHDA; CDR2 reads SQIVND (reference sequence). The CDR3 has 16 residues. CDR3 sequence (DNA): TGTGCCAGTAGTATAGGGACAGGGGGGTTCCAAGAGACCCAGTACTTC. This codes for CASSIGTGGFQETQYF.

The chain joins TRBV10-2 to TRBJ2-1; 9 nucleotides align to TRBD2. The CDR3 length is 14 residues. Germline V lookup: CDR1 WSHSY, CDR2 SAAADI. V lost 4 bases and J lost 11; bases outside the gene matches: 9. The CDR3 nucleotides are TGCGCCAGCAGTGCAGCGGTAGCGGGGGTACAGCAGTTCTTC. Protein product: CASSAAVAGVQQFF.

The chain links TRBV9 to TRBJ2-1; D possibly corresponds to TRBD2 (6 bases). V lost 4 bases and J 4 bases, leaving 9 bases between the germline ends. CDR1 is SGDLS and CDR2 is YYNGEE in the germline V gene. This CDR3 spans 13 amino acids. The CDR3 is CASSTREYNEQFF. The DNA of the CDR3 is TGTGCCAGCAGCACCCGGGAGTACAATGAGCAGTTCTTC.

The genes are TRBV15 and TRBJ2-5; no firm D call. The CDR3 has 13 residues. V lost 4 bases to trimming and J lost 0 bases, with 6 bases between them. Germline CDR1 is LNHNV and CDR2 is YYDKDF (reference sequence). The CDR3 is CATSNGYQETQYF. In DNA, the CDR3 is TGTGCCACCAGCAATGGGTACCAAGAGACCCAGTACTTC.

This chain uses TRBV13 with TRBJ1-1, with 10 bases that match TRBD1. This CDR3 contains 14 residues. V lost 4 bases, J lost 3 bases, and 2 bases stayed unmatched. Germline V gives CDR1 PRHDT, CDR2 FYEKMQ (reference sequence). As DNA, the CDR3 is TGTGCCAGCAGCTACGGGACAGGGGACACTGAAGCTTTCTTT. It specifies CASSYGTGDTEAFF.

The J gene is TRBJ1-6, the V gene TRBV4-3, with D possibly TRBD1 on 5 matching bases. The germline CDR1 and CDR2 sequences are LGHNA and YSLEER. V shed 0 bases and J shed 10 bases, with 13 bases lying between them. The CDR3 spans 15 residues. The chain's CDR3 is CASSQDQGFKSPLHF. DNA of the CDR3: TGCGCCAGCAGCCAAGATCAGGGATTTAAATCACCCCTCCACTTT.

This clone was recorded only once. The chain uses TRBV18 and TRBJ1-6; TRBD1 agrees at 11 bases. Unmatched junction bases numbered 5, after V lost 3 bases and J lost 7 bases. The CDR3 is 16 amino acids. Germline assignment: CDR1 KGHSH and CDR2 LQKENI. The CDR3 here is CASSPRDRGRNSPLHF. CDR3 bases: TGTGCCAGCTCACCCCGGGACAGGGGGAGGAATTCACCCCTCCACTTT. Full variable domain (outside the CDR3, taken from reference TRBV18 and TRBJ1-6): NAGVMQNPRHLVRRRGQEARLRCSPMKGHSHVYWYRQLPEEGLKFMVYLQKENIIDESGMPKERFSAEFPKEGPSILRIQQVVRGDSAAYFCASSPRDRGRNSPLHFGNGTRLTVT.

This chain links TRBV19 with TRBJ1-1, with D possibly being TRBD1 (6 bases). From germline, CDR1 is LNHDA and CDR2 SQIVND (reference sequence). The CDR3 has 14 residues. The V and J ends lost 3 bases and 6 bases respectively, with 14 bases between them. CDR3 in amino acids: CASSITGYKAEAFF. The CDR3 DNA follows: TGTGCCAGTAGTATCACAGGGTACAAAGCTGAAGCTTTCTTT.

To note about this clone: Other DNA variants within this sample encode the same CDR3. This chain joins TRBV9 and TRBJ2-1, with D unresolved. This CDR3 spans 15 amino acids. Trimming took 0 bases from V and 1 from J, leaving 8 bases between them. Germline CDR1 is SGDLS and CDR2 is YYNGEE. The CDR3 loop is CASSVVGGSYNEQFF. As DNA, the CDR3 is TGTGCCAGCAGCGTAGTGGGCGGTTCCTACAATGAGCAGTTCTTC.

CDR3 region: CASWWGHGGELFF. The CDR3 DNA is TGCGCCAGCTGGTGGGGGCACGGCGGGGAGCTGTTTTTT. The chain carries TRBV10-2 and TRBJ2-2, with D tentatively TRBD1 (6 bases). The CDR3 has 13 residues. Germline loops: CDR1 WSHSY, CDR2 SAAADI. V was shortened by 8 bases and J by 7 bases, with 14 bases between the two germline ends.